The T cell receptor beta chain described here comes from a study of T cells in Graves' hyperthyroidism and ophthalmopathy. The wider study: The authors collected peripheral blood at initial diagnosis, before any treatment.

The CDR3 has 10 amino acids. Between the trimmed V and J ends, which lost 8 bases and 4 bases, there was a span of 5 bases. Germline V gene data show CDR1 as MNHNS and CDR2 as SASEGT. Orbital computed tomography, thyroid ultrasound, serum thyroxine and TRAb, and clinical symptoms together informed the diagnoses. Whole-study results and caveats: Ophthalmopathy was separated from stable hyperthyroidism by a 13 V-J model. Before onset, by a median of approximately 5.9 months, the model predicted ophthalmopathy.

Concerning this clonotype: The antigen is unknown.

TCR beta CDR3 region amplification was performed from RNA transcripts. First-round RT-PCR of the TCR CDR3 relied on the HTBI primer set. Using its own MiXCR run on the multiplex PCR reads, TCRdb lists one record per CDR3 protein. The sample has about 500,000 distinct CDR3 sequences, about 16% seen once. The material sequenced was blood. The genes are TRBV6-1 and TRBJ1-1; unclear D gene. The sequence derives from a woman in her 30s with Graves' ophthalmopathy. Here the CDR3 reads CASLGTEAFF. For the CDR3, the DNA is TGTGCCAGCCTGGGCACTGAAGCTTTCTTT.